This T cell receptor beta chain was captured by sequencing in a study of blood T cells in healthy people across ages. For the study at large: Per two T cells, template switching captured roughly one barcoded beta molecule.

The authors ran a second PCR of roughly 6 to 12 cycles using a sample-barcoded 5' primer and a J-beta primer mix. Researchers report that a template-switch adaptor with 12 random nucleotides tagged each cDNA molecule. TCRdb processed the 5' RACE reads anew with MiXCR; each CDR3 protein has one entry. The sample carries 1 million to 1.2 million distinct CDR3 sequences, around two fifths recorded once. This CDR3 contains 16 residues. The V end lost 3 bases, the J end lost 5 bases, and 19 bases lay between the germline ends. Germline V gene sequence: CDR1 SGHDN, CDR2 FVKESK. This clonotype has only a few counts.

The material sequenced was blood. The origin of this receptor is a man aged 18 to 30 in good health. V gene TRBV14 combines with J gene TRBJ1-2, with a possible D match to TRBD1 (5 bases). This CDR3 is CASSHMNRGRLYGYTF. DNA of the CDR3: TGTGCCAGCAGCCACATGAATCGGGGACGCCTTTATGGCTACACCTTC.